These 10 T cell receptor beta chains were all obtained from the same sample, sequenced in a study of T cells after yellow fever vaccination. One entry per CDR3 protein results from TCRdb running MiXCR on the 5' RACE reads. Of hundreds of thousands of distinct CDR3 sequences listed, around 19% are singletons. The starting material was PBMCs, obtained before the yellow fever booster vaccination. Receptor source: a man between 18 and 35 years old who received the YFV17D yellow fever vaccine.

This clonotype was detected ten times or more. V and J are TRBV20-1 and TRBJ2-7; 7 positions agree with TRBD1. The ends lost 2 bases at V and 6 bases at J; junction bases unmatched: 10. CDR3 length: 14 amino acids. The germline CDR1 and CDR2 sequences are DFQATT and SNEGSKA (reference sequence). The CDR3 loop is CSARPPNRGPEQYF. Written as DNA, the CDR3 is TGCAGTGCTAGACCCCCTAACAGGGGTCCCGAGCAGTACTTC.

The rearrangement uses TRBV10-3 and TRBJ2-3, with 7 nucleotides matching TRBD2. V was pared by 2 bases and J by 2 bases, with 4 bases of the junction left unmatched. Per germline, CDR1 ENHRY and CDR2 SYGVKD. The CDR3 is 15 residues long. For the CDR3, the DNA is TGTGCCATCAGTGAGACTAGCGCCCTCACAGATACGCAGTATTTT. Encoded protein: CAISETSALTDTQYF.

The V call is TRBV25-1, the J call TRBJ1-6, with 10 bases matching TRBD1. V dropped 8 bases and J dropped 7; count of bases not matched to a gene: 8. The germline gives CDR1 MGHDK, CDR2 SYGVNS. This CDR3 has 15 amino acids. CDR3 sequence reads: CASALADRGNSPLHF. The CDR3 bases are TGTGCCAGCGCCCTTGCGGACAGGGGGAATTCACCCCTCCACTTT.

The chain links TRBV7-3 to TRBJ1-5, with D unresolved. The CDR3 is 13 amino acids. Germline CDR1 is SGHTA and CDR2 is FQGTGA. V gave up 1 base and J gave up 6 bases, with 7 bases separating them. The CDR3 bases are TGTGCCAGCAGCTTAATAAAAGGTCAGCCCCAGCATTTT. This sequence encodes CASSLIKGQPQHF.

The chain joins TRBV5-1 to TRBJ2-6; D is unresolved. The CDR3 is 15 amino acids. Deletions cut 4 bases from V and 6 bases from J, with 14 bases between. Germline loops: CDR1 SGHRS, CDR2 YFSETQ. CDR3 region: CASSTQVSPANVLTF. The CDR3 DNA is TGCGCCAGCAGCACTCAGGTCTCTCCGGCCAACGTCCTGACTTTC.

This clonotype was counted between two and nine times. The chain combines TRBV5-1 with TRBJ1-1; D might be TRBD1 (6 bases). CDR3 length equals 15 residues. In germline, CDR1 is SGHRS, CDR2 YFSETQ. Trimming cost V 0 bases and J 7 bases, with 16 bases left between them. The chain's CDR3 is CASSLGGGGPSEAFF. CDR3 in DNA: TGCGCCAGCAGCTTGGGGGGCGGGGGGCCGAGTGAAGCTTTCTTT.

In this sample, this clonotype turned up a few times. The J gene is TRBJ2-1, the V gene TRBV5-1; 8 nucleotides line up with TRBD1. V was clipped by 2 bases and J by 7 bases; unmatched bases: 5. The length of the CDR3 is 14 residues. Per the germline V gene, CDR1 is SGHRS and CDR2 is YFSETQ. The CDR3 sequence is CASSLGTGLNEQFF. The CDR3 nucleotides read TGCGCCAGCAGCTTAGGGACAGGCTTAAATGAGCAGTTCTTC.

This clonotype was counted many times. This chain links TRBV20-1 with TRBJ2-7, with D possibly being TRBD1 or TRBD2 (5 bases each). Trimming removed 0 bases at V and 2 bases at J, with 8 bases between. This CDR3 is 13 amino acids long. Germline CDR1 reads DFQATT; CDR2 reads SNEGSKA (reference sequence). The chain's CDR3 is CSARDRETYEQYV. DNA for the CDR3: TGCAGTGCTAGAGACAGGGAGACCTACGAGCAGTACGTC.

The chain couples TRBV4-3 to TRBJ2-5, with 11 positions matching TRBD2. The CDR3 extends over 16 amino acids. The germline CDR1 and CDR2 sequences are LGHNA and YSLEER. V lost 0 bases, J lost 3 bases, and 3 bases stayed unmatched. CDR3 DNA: TGCGCCAGCAGCCAAGAAGTAGCGGGGGGGGAAGAGACCCAGTACTTC. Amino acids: CASSQEVAGGEETQYF.

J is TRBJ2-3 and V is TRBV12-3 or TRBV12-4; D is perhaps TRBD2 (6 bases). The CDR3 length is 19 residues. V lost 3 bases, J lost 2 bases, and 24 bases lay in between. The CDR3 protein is CASSFHRTSGVHSTDTQYF. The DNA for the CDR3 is TGTGCCAGCAGTTTCCACCGAACCTCGGGAGTCCATTCCACAGATACGCAGTATTTT.